This T cell receptor beta chain appears in the sequencing data of a study of blood T cell repertoires in COVID-19 (dated by TCRdb to 2019 to 2021). At the level of the whole study: Samples from collaborators originated in the United States, Italy and Spain and spanned both the acute and convalescent phases of COVID-19. Where HLA class I and class II types were available, the types were taken from metadata supplied by the sample provider, not from assay-based typing. The material from the prospective study consisted of cDNA or gDNA derived from T cells, B-cell-depleted T cells, or PBMCs. The dataset comprised deeply sampled blood TCRbeta repertoires from subjects exposed to, actively infected with, or recovered from COVID-19. Sample metadata almost always included a de-identified subject ID, COVID-19 status, age in years and sex. A freely available public database, intended as a resource for researchers studying the immune response to SARS-CoV-2, is where the repertoires were released. Samples were obtained from the ongoing ImmuneRACE study (first 160 participants) and from about 1,300 subjects provided by 6 global collaborators. Overall results and qualifications from the work: The quantity of clinical and demographic metadata differed by source and by participant and was supplied without curation.

TCRbeta CDR3 regions were amplified from genomic DNA using the immunoSEQ Assay, a bias-controlled multiplex PCR. As for the authors' bioinformatics: The number of nucleated cells in each sample was estimated by amplification of reference gene primers within the assay. Sequence reads were collapsed and filtered to measure the absolute abundance of every unique TCRbeta CDR3 rearrangement. Productive Simpson clonality was computed per sample as the square root of Simpson's diversity index over productive rearrangements. TCRdb stores this immuneACCESS table with in-frame sequences only. Part of the clones is absent; in the studies checked, under half of the shortfall reflects unresolved V genes, and no reason is known for the rest. V and J calls and clone size are given by that table; D and trimming were obtained from the DNA. The sample table shows roughly 290,000 clones, and around 88% are seen once. Of the sample, approximately 2% falls within the top ten clones.

Worth noting for this clone: Its target antigen remains unknown. The record has no base qualities; no much larger clone is one base away.

Samples from volunteer blood donors who had recovered from COVID-19 were contributed by a second Seattle source. Collaborating institutions collected whole blood in K2EDTA tubes following their own protocols. For TCRbeta analysis, collaborators shipped samples as frozen whole blood, isolated PBMCs, or DNA extracted from either of those sample types. This receptor was obtained from a woman in her 30s who had recovered from COVID-19. The sequenced material came from peripheral blood.

CDR3 loop: CASSLEQVYNEQFF. The DNA reads TGTGCCAGCAGCTTAGAACAGGTCTACAATGAGCAGTTCTTC. The sequence is built from TRBV11-2 and TRBJ2-1, and perhaps TRBD1 as D gene, on 5 matching bases. Its CDR3 holds 14 amino acids, cysteine through phenylalanine. Only the CDR3 part of the read is kept: 42 bases, read in frame from the first base. Based on the germline V gene, the CDR1 and CDR2 sequences are SGHAT and FQNNGV. V drops 0 bases and J drops 3 bases, leaving 6 bases in between.